These 16 T cell receptor beta chains came from one sample sequenced in a study of graft-versus-host responses after intestinal transplantation. TCRdb's table, derived via immunoSEQ multiplex PCR, lists solely in-frame clones and lacks some. The repertoire holds more than 40,000 clones, with approximately 96% as singletons. Antigen specificity for these receptors is unknown. This material consisted of unstimulated CD8+ T cells sorted from spleen or lymph node cells, taken before transplant. These receptors came from a human donor who was the organ donor for an intestinal transplant.

This rearrangement joins TRBV27 to TRBJ1-3, with TRBD1 matching 7 bases. Germline trimming cut 5 bases from V and 2 bases from J; bases unmatched to any gene: 3. Per the germline V gene, CDR1 is MNHEY and CDR2 is SMNVEV (reference sequence). CDR3 length: 14 residues. The CDR3 region has the DNA TGTGCCAGCAGTCGGACAGGAGCTGGAAACACCATATATTTT. It codes for CASSRTGAGNTIYF.

The J gene is TRBJ1-1, the V gene TRBV9, with 7 bases lining up with TRBD1. Trimming cost V 0 bases and J 1 base; bases outside gene matches: 12. This CDR3 is built from 18 residues. Germline CDR1 reads SGDLS; CDR2 reads YYNGEE. DNA of the CDR3: TGTGCCAGCAGCGTAGTCCACGGCACAGGGGATCGGAACACTGAAGCTTTCTTT. Amino acids: CASSVVHGTGDRNTEAFF.

The chain employs TRBV6-5 and TRBJ2-7, with D tentatively TRBD1 (6 bases). Germline values: CDR1 MNHEY, CDR2 SVGAGI. V lost 0 bases and J 4 bases, leaving 10 bases between the germline ends. The length of the CDR3 is 14 residues. CDR3 sequence reads: CASSYSIQGYEQYF. CDR3 nucleotides: TGTGCCAGCAGTTACTCGATACAGGGTTACGAGCAGTACTTC.

The rearrangement joins TRBV5-6 to TRBJ2-6; 8 nucleotides line up with TRBD1. Trimming took 2 bases from V and 0 from J; bases not matched to a gene: 10. The germline CDR1 and CDR2 sequences are SGHDT and YYEEEE. This CDR3 is 19 amino acids long. The CDR3 region has the DNA TGTGCCAGCAGCTTCATGGACAGGGAAACATACTCTGGGGCCAACGTCCTGACTTTC. Translation: CASSFMDRETYSGANVLTF.

The chain carries TRBV4-1 and TRBJ2-1; 11 bases are a match to TRBD2. After removal of 3 bases from V and 10 bases from J, the junction contained 11 bases not matched to a gene. This CDR3 contains 16 residues. The germline V gene encodes CDR1 MGHRA and CDR2 YSYEKL. CDR3: CASSQTQLAGAGEQFF. CDR3 coding DNA: TGCGCCAGCAGCCAGACTCAACTAGCGGGGGCCGGGGAGCAGTTCTTC.

The chain has TRBV27 and TRBJ2-3, with TRBD2 as a possible D gene (6 bases). The CDR3 loop spans 17 amino acids. Germline CDR1 reads MNHEY; CDR2 reads SMNVEV (reference sequence). V was trimmed by 5 bases and J by 5 bases, leaving 23 bases between them. The chain's CDR3 is CASSGKLDLNGGDTQYF. CDR3 bases: TGTGCCAGCAGTGGCAAGCTTGATCTGAACGGGGGAGATACGCAGTATTTT.

The chain carries TRBV4-2 and TRBJ2-7; D call uncertain. V lost 3 bases and J 3 bases, leaving 6 bases between the germline ends. The germline V gene encodes CDR1 LGHNA and CDR2 YNFKEQ. This CDR3 has 12 residues. The DNA for the CDR3 is TGTGCCAGCAGCCAGCCGGACTACGAGCAGTACTTC. It encodes CASSQPDYEQYF.

V gene TRBV9 combines with J gene TRBJ1-5; maybe TRBD1 (6 bases). Trimming shortened V by 4 bases and J by 2 bases, and 16 bases separated the two germline ends. From germline, CDR1 is SGDLS and CDR2 YYNGEE. The CDR3 is 16 residues long. As DNA, the CDR3 is TGTGCCAGCAGCAGTACAGGGAGTCTAGGCAATCAGCCCCAGCATTTT. Translated: CASSSTGSLGNQPQHF.

The chain is built from TRBV6-5 and TRBJ2-3; D is ambiguous. Germline values: CDR1 MNHEY, CDR2 SVGAGI. CDR3 size: 16 residues. Between the trimmed V and J ends, which lost 2 bases and 1 base, there was a span of 13 bases. CDR3 sequence: CASSYETGSRTDTQYF. DNA for the CDR3: TGTGCCAGCAGTTACGAGACTGGATCACGCACAGATACGCAGTATTTT.

J is TRBJ1-1 and V is TRBV28; 9 bases line up with TRBD1. Per germline, CDR1 MDHEN and CDR2 SYDVKM. The CDR3 totals 14 residues. Losses at the gene ends were 6 bases for V and 4 bases for J; bases not matched to a gene: 6. The CDR3 sequence is CASRTGQGPTEAFF. The CDR3 nucleotides are TGTGCCAGCAGAACTGGACAGGGGCCCACTGAAGCTTTCTTT.

The CDR3 nucleotides are TGTGCCAGCAGCTTAGGCAGGGTGGGGTCGAACACCGGGGAGCTGTTTTTT. Protein sequence: CASSLGRVGSNTGELFF. The rearrangement uses TRBV7-3 and TRBJ2-2, with D possibly being TRBD1 (5 bases). CDR1 and CDR2 from the germline V gene are SGHTA and FQGTGA. V lost 2 bases to trimming and J lost 0 bases, with 13 bases between them. The CDR3 contains 17 residues.

This clone was detected only once. CDR3 bases: TGTGCCACGGGGACAGGGCCCACTGAAGCTTTCTTT. This sequence encodes CATGTGPTEAFF. The V and J genes are TRBV27 and TRBJ1-1; 9 nucleotides line up with TRBD1. V lost 10 bases to trimming and J lost 4 bases; unmatched junction nucleotides: 4. The germline V gene encodes CDR1 MNHEY and CDR2 SMNVEV (reference sequence). The CDR3 length is 12 residues.

The V and J genes are TRBV5-1 and TRBJ1-1; D remains ambiguous. Trimming pared 0 bases from V and 0 bases from J, leaving 6 bases between. The CDR3 is made up of 14 amino acids. Per the germline V gene, CDR1 is SGHRS and CDR2 is YFSETQ. For the CDR3, the DNA is TGCGCCAGCAGCTTGGGACATCTGAACACTGAAGCTTTCTTT. This sequence encodes CASSLGHLNTEAFF.

This sequence joins TRBV4-2 and TRBJ1-2; D gene unclear. Germline CDR1 and CDR2: LGHNA and YNFKEQ. V was pared by 0 bases and J by 0 bases, with 14 bases between. The CDR3 is made up of 17 amino acids. CDR3 DNA: TGTGCCAGCAGCCAAGAATACACGGCCGGAGCTAACTATGGCTACACCTTC. Translation: CASSQEYTAGANYGYTF.

V usage is TRBV27 and J usage is TRBJ2-7; a weak D match, TRBD2 (5 bases). CDR3 length: 13 amino acids. The V gene's germline CDR1 is MNHEY and CDR2 SMNVEV (reference sequence). The V end lost 6 bases, the J end lost 3 bases, and 12 bases lay between the germline ends. The CDR3 sequence: CASSPPGDYEQYF. The CDR3 DNA follows: TGTGCCAGCAGCCCGCCCGGGGACTACGAGCAGTACTTC.

This chain joins TRBV5-1 and TRBJ2-5; D gene uncertain. Trimming cost V 1 base and J 4 bases, with 17 bases left between them. Germline V gene sequence: CDR1 SGHRS, CDR2 YFSETQ. This CDR3 has 16 amino acids. CDR3 residues: CASSLWNFDVSETQYF. CDR3 in DNA: TGCGCCAGCAGCTTGTGGAACTTCGACGTCTCAGAGACCCAGTACTTC. Supplemented by reference TRBV5-1 and TRBJ2-5, the full variable domain reads KAGVTQTPRYLIKTRGQQVTLSCSPISGHRSVSWYQQTPGQGLQFLFEYFSETQRNKGNFPGRFSGRQFSNSRSEMNVSTLELGDSALYLCASSLWNFDVSETQYFGPGTRLLVL.